Below are 24 T cell receptor beta chains sequenced from a single sample in a study of OX40 agonist ivuxolimab in advanced cancers. Sequenced by immunoSEQ multiplex PCR; TCRdb stores in-frame clones only, minus some. This sample has roughly 17,000 clones; about 80% occur once, and the top ten carry 45% to 50%. The sequences come from CD4+ or CD8+ T cells sorted from blood, collected in a trial of the OX40 agonist ivuxolimab. The source is an adult with an advanced solid tumor such as melanoma, head and neck, liver or kidney cancer.

In this sample, this clone turned up a few times. The chain is built from TRBV2 and TRBJ1-2; possibly TRBD1 for D (6 bases). Germline V gene data show CDR1 as SNHLY and CDR2 as FYNNEI. CDR3 size: 15 residues. V was clipped by 10 bases and J by 1 base, with 19 bases between them. CDR3 region: CATNAGTSNNYGYTF. DNA of the CDR3: TGTGCCACAAACGCCGGGACAAGTAATAACTATGGCTACACCTTC.

The chain combines TRBV7-3 with TRBJ2-1, with TRBD2 identical over 7 bases. Germline CDR1 and CDR2: SGHTA and FQGTGA. The junction had 5 bases not matched to a gene; V was cut back by 1 base and J by 8 bases. The CDR3 loop spans 14 amino acids. CDR3 sequence (DNA): TGTGCCAGCAGCTTAAGAGGACTAGTGGATGAGCAGTTCTTC. Protein sequence: CASSLRGLVDEQFF.

This clone was counted between two and nine times. This chain links TRBV7-2 with TRBJ2-3, with 13 nucleotides matching TRBD2. Germline CDR1 is SGHTA and CDR2 is FQGNSA. This CDR3 has 16 amino acids. V shed 6 bases, J shed 5 bases, and the junction held 8 bases outside the gene matches. CDR3: CASRLTSGGTQDTQYF. CDR3 nucleotides: TGTGCCAGCAGGCTGACTAGCGGGGGGACCCAAGATACGCAGTATTTT.

The chain joins TRBV5-4 to TRBJ2-2, with a weak D call TRBD2 (6 bases). The CDR3 totals 16 residues. V was trimmed by 0 bases and J by 5 bases, leaving 14 bases between them. From germline, CDR1 is SGHNT and CDR2 YYREEE (reference sequence). As DNA, the CDR3 is TGTGCCAGCAGCTTGGGGCTAGCGAGTGGAACCGGGGAGCTGTTTTTT. Encoded protein: CASSLGLASGTGELFF.

The V call is TRBV11-2, the J call TRBJ2-3, with D hard to call. The CDR3 spans 14 residues. V shed 4 bases and J shed 2 bases, with 10 bases lying between them. Germline CDR1 reads SGHAT; CDR2 reads FQNNGV. CDR3 in amino acids: CASSWALNTDTQYF. The CDR3 DNA reads as TGTGCCAGCAGCTGGGCCCTTAACACAGATACGCAGTATTTT.

J is TRBJ1-2 and V is TRBV9; 8 positions agree with TRBD1. The CDR3 runs to 16 residues. The V segment lost 4 bases and the J segment 4 bases; nucleotides outside the gene matches: 12. The germline gives CDR1 SGDLS, CDR2 YYNGEE. CDR3 in amino acids: CASSPDGQGRLYGYTF. CDR3 bases: TGTGCCAGCAGCCCCGACGGACAGGGCCGCCTCTATGGCTACACCTTC.

The chain is built from TRBV6-1 and TRBJ2-7; 8 positions match TRBD1. Germline loops: CDR1 MNHNS, CDR2 SASEGT. The CDR3 spans 15 residues. The J segment lost 1 base and the V segment lost 4 bases, leaving 6 bases of the junction unmatched. DNA of the CDR3: TGTGCCAGCAGTGCCCGAGACAGGGGATCCTACGAGCAGTACTTC. Amino acid sequence: CASSARDRGSYEQYF.

The chain couples TRBV4-1 to TRBJ2-7, with 7 bases aligning to TRBD1. CDR1 is MGHRA, CDR2 YSYEKL, per germline. This CDR3 is built from 13 residues. V trimming: 4 bases; J trimming: 5 bases; junction bases outside the gene matches: 5. The CDR3, as DNA: TGCGCCAGCAGCCCCGGACAGGCGGACGAGCAGTACTTC. Translated: CASSPGQADEQYF.

The rearrangement links TRBV6-4 to TRBJ2-2; tentatively, D is TRBD2 (6 bases). Trimming removed 4 bases from V and 6 bases from J, with 9 bases in between. Germline V gene data show CDR1 as MRHNA and CDR2 as SNTAGT. The CDR3 has 13 amino acids. The chain's CDR3 is CASSASSAGELFF. The CDR3 nucleotides are TGTGCCAGCAGTGCCTCTAGCGCCGGGGAGCTGTTTTTT.

This chain uses TRBV9 with TRBJ2-2; TRBD1 is a possible D gene (6 bases). The V gene's germline CDR1 is SGDLS and CDR2 YYNGEE. The CDR3 extends over 12 amino acids. V was pared by 10 bases and J by 6 bases, with 13 bases between. The CDR3 bases are TGTGCCTCCACAGGGTTGGCCGGGGAGCTGTTTTTT. Encoded protein: CASTGLAGELFF.

Judged by abundance, this clone is medium-sized. The rearrangement links TRBV7-9 to TRBJ1-3; TRBD1 is a possible D gene (5 bases). Germline assignment: CDR1 SEHNR and CDR2 FQNEAQ (reference sequence). The CDR3 totals 19 residues. The V gene lost 0 bases and the J gene lost 3 bases, with 21 bases spanning the gap. CDR3 in amino acids: CASSLAGDYRKGVGNTIYF. The CDR3 region has the DNA TGTGCCAGCAGCTTAGCGGGGGATTACAGGAAAGGAGTTGGAAACACCATATATTTT. The full variable domain, its missing parts supplied by reference TRBV7-9 and TRBJ1-3, is DTGVSQNPRHKITKRGQNVTFRCDPISEHNRLYWYRQTLGQGPEFLTYFQNEAQLEKSRLLSDRFSAERPKGSFSTLEIQRTEQGDSAMYLCASSLAGDYRKGVGNTIYFGEGSWLTVV.

The rearrangement uses TRBV27 and TRBJ2-3; unclear D gene. Germline-derived CDR1 and CDR2 are MNHEY and SMNVEV (reference sequence). V shed 9 bases and J shed 7 bases, with 23 bases lying between them. This CDR3 has 15 residues. CDR3 bases: TGTGCCAGGTATCCTCGGGCCCCCGAGCGAAATACGCAGTATTTT. Its translation is CARYPRAPERNTQYF.

As for this clone: Other DNA sequences in this sample translate to the same CDR3. V and J are TRBV9 and TRBJ2-7; no firm D call. Per germline, CDR1 SGDLS and CDR2 YYNGEE. The CDR3 has 15 residues. Trimming cost V 0 bases and J 0 bases, with 10 bases left between them. The CDR3 DNA follows: TGTGCCAGCAGCGTAGGGACGACCAGCTCCTACGAGCAGTACTTC. Its protein product is CASSVGTTSSYEQYF.

The chain combines TRBV28 with TRBJ2-1; D remains unclear. V lost 2 bases and J 6 bases, leaving 11 bases between the germline ends. Germline CDR1 reads MDHEN; CDR2 reads SYDVKM. The CDR3 extends over 14 amino acids. The CDR3 DNA reads TGTGCCAGCAGTTTAGGTCTTCCCGGCAATGAGCAGTTCTTC. It specifies CASSLGLPGNEQFF.

This sequence joins TRBV10-3 and TRBJ1-4, with D possibly being TRBD1 (6 bases). In germline, CDR1 is ENHRY, CDR2 SYGVKD. With 10 bases removed from V and 7 bases from J, the gap between germline ends came to 16 bases. There are 13 residues in the CDR3. CDR3 DNA sequence: TGTGCCACCGACAGGTACTCGAGTGAAAAACTGTTTTTT. It specifies CATDRYSSEKLFF.

This clone was counted between two and nine times. The chain couples TRBV16 to TRBJ1-1; D is undetermined. Germline CDR1 reads KGHSY; CDR2 reads FQNENV. V was shortened by 0 bases and J by 2 bases, with 10 bases between the two germline ends. This CDR3 spans 15 amino acids. CDR3 loop: CASSQSQSGNTEAFF. CDR3 coding DNA: TGTGCCAGCAGCCAATCCCAAAGCGGTAACACTGAAGCTTTCTTT. The variable domain in full, completed from reference TRBV16 and TRBJ1-1, reads GEEVAQTPKHLVRGEGQKAKLYCAPIKGHSYVFWYQQVLKNEFKFLISFQNENVFDETGMPKERFSAKCLPNSPCSLEIQATKLEDSAVYFCASSQSQSGNTEAFFGQGTRLTVV.

CDR3 in DNA: TGTGCCAGCAGATCTAGCGGGAGGGCCACGGAGACCCAGTACTTC. It encodes CASRSSGRATETQYF. V usage is TRBV7-9 and J usage is TRBJ2-5, with 12 bases matching TRBD2. The V segment lost 6 bases and the J segment 5 bases; nucleotides outside the gene matches: 7. The CDR3 length is 15 residues. Germline-derived CDR1 and CDR2 are SEHNR and FQNEAQ (reference sequence).

The CDR3 sequence: CASSGGLAGNSYNEQFF. The CDR3 region has the DNA TGTGCCAGCAGCGGGGGACTAGCGGGCAACTCCTACAATGAGCAGTTCTTC. The chain is built from TRBV7-9 and TRBJ2-1; 12 nucleotides match TRBD2. Germline V gene data show CDR1 as SEHNR and CDR2 as FQNEAQ (reference sequence). The CDR3 is made up of 17 amino acids. Trimming took 5 bases from V and 0 from J; bases not matched to a gene: 5.

The chain employs TRBV5-5 and TRBJ2-7, with no clear D. The CDR3 sequence is 15 residues long. In germline, CDR1 is SGHKS, CDR2 YYEKEE (reference sequence). V was clipped by 4 bases and J by 5 bases, with 19 bases between them. The CDR3 DNA reads TGTGCCAGCAGCCCTCGGCCGCCTAAGAACCACGAGCAGTACTTC. Its translation is CASSPRPPKNHEQYF.

The chain is built from TRBV7-2 and TRBJ2-5, with D tentatively TRBD2 (6 bases). The CDR3 extends over 16 amino acids. V was trimmed by 2 bases and J by 2 bases, leaving 15 bases between them. The germline V gene encodes CDR1 SGHTA and CDR2 FQGNSA. CDR3 in amino acids: CASSLNRAEGQETQYF. The CDR3 DNA follows: TGTGCCAGCAGCTTAAACAGAGCGGAGGGGCAAGAGACCCAGTACTTC.

V is TRBV5-4 and J is TRBJ2-3; 7 bases are shared with TRBD2. Germline values: CDR1 SGHNT, CDR2 YYREEE (reference sequence). CDR3 size: 14 residues. V was clipped by 3 bases and J by 6 bases; unmatched bases: 7. This CDR3 is CASSWKRGADTQYF. The CDR3 coding sequence is TGTGCCAGCAGCTGGAAGCGGGGAGCCGATACGCAGTATTTT.

The chain employs TRBV27 and TRBJ1-5, with TRBD1 matching 10 bases. The V gene's germline CDR1 is MNHEY and CDR2 SMNVEV (reference sequence). J lost 2 bases, V lost 5 bases, and 3 bases had no gene match. The CDR3 is 15 residues long. Here the CDR3 reads CASSPGTGGNQPQHF. The CDR3 bases are TGTGCCAGCAGTCCCGGGACAGGGGGCAATCAGCCCCAGCATTTT.

The chain has TRBV27 and TRBJ2-2; TRBD1 agrees at 7 bases. This CDR3 has 15 residues. Germline CDR1 reads MNHEY; CDR2 reads SMNVEV (reference sequence). Trimming at V came to 6 bases and at J to 0 bases, leaving 4 bases not matched to a gene. CDR3 protein: CASSPGTANTGELFF. As DNA, the CDR3 is TGTGCCAGCAGCCCAGGGACAGCGAACACCGGGGAGCTGTTTTTT.

The V call is TRBV4-3, the J call TRBJ1-6, with unresolved D. Germline V CDR1 and CDR2: LGHNA, YSLEER. V dropped 3 bases and J dropped 1 base, with 4 bases sitting between them. The CDR3 is 14 residues long. The CDR3 bases are TGCGCCAGCAGCCAGTGGTCCTATAATTCACCCCTCCACTTT. It translates to CASSQWSYNSPLHF.